The entry below describes one T cell receptor beta chain. MiXCR, applied by TCRdb to the 5' RACE reads, yields one record per CDR3 protein. The data hold around 200,000 distinct CDR3 sequences, with roughly 30% observed a single time. This sample was included in a study of T-cell memory formation after mild COVID-19. Material for sequencing was PBMCs or a T cell subset sorted from them (not recorded which). The clonotype originates from an adult woman who had mild COVID-19 (a few samples of this study predate the infection). Cell type and time point are not known.

CDR3 in DNA: TGCGCCAGCAGCTTGCAAGGGGGGTGGACTGAAGCTTTCTTT. Protein product: CASSLQGGWTEAFF. The chain is built from TRBV5-1 and TRBJ1-1; TRBD1 might be the D (6 bases). Germline V gene lookup returns CDR1 SGHRS and CDR2 YFSETQ. The CDR3 totals 14 residues. With 1 base removed from V and 5 bases from J, the gap between germline ends came to 12 bases.